This passage covers 5 T cell receptor beta chains from one sample sequenced in a study of PD-1 blockade in classical Hodgkin lymphoma. Time point specified: cycle 4 day 1 (C4D1), after five to seven weeks of nivolumab. Autologous stem cell transplantation was followed by relapse in every patient, and brentuximab vedotin exposure varied. The CD4+ T cells used were purified from thawed PBMCs through magnetic negative selection. The protocol was immunoSEQ multiplex PCR, while the TCRdb copy is restricted to in-frame clones and leaves out a portion. The data show more than 15,000 clones, with over 70% seen just once and around 1.9% held by the top ten. The sequencing here drew on CD4+ T cells from blood, taken before the fourth cycle of nivolumab. The receptors were gathered from a human donor with classical Hodgkin lymphoma.

This clone has just one count. The chain couples TRBV27 to TRBJ1-6, with unresolved D. V shed 6 bases and J shed 5 bases, with 11 bases lying between them. The CDR3 has 14 amino acids. Germline CDR1 is MNHEY and CDR2 is SMNVEV (reference sequence). CDR3 loop: CASSSRQDNSPLHF. The CDR3 DNA sequence: TGTGCCAGCAGCTCCCGCCAGGATAATTCACCCCTCCACTTT.

The chain couples TRBV6-5 to TRBJ2-3; D possibly uses TRBD1 or TRBD2 (5 bases each). V was trimmed by 6 bases and J by 5 bases, leaving 12 bases between them. This CDR3 contains 13 residues. The germline CDR1 and CDR2 sequences are MNHEY and SVGAGI. The CDR3 loop reads CASSPGTLDTQYF. In DNA form, the CDR3 reads TGTGCCAGCAGCCCAGGGACCTTAGATACGCAGTATTTT.

This chain connects TRBV29-1 to TRBJ1-2; 9 bases match TRBD1. J gave up 8 bases and V 6 bases, and 4 bases lay outside the gene matches. Germline lookup yields CDR1 SQVTM and CDR2 ANQGSEA. This CDR3 is 11 amino acids long. CDR3 in amino acids: CSVGTGRGYTF. In nucleotides, the CDR3 is TGCAGCGTAGGGACAGGGCGAGGCTACACCTTC.

The chain combines TRBV15 with TRBJ2-1; D is perhaps TRBD2 (6 bases). The V end lost 6 bases, the J end lost 4 bases, and 13 bases lay between the germline ends. Looked up from germline, CDR1 is LNHNV and CDR2 is YYDKDF (reference sequence). The CDR3 is 14 amino acids. Here the CDR3 reads CATRGGGSYNEQFF. CDR3 nucleotides: TGTGCCACCAGGGGAGGAGGCAGTTACAATGAGCAGTTCTTC.

The genes are TRBV28 and TRBJ1-2; D uncertain. CDR1 and CDR2 (germline): MDHEN, SYDVKM. V shed 1 base and J shed 8 bases, with 8 bases lying between them. The CDR3 covers 12 residues. The chain's CDR3 is CASSLSSLGYTF. The DNA for the CDR3 is TGTGCCAGCAGTTTATCTTCTCTCGGCTACACCTTC.